These 4 T cell receptor beta chains originate from one sample sequenced in a study of blood T cell repertoires in COVID-19. Some clones are missing from TCRdb's copy, which holds only in-frame ones; the method was immunoSEQ multiplex PCR. The table includes 400,000 to 500,000 clones, approximately 90% detected once. Sequences were obtained from PBMCs or T cells enriched from blood (not recorded which). The receptors were sampled from a woman younger than 30 who had been exposed to COVID-19.

The genes are TRBV28 and TRBJ1-2; no definite D call. There are 17 residues in the CDR3. V lost 6 bases and J lost 0, with 20 bases in between. Germline V CDR1 and CDR2: MDHEN, SYDVKM. For the CDR3, the DNA is TGTGCCAGCAGACTACCCCACGCGGGCCGGGCTAACTATGGCTACACCTTC. It codes for CASRLPHAGRANYGYTF.

This clone was seen only once. The chain recombines TRBV13 with TRBJ1-5, with a weak D call TRBD1 (6 bases). V was clipped by 5 bases and J by 6 bases, with 14 bases between them. The germline CDR1 and CDR2 sequences are PRHDT and FYEKMQ (reference sequence). The CDR3 has 14 amino acids. CDR3 coding DNA: TGTGCCAGCAGCCCCGGTACAGGGTCTCAGCCCCAGCATTTT. The encoded protein is CASSPGTGSQPQHF.

This chain connects TRBV7-2 to TRBJ2-1, with 11 bases matching TRBD1. Per the germline V gene, CDR1 is SGHTA and CDR2 is FQGNSA. The V and J ends lost 3 bases and 7 bases, in that order; junction bases with no gene match: 8. The CDR3 length is 16 residues. The CDR3 loop is CASSFGRDRGGNEQFF. The CDR3 DNA reads as TGTGCCAGCAGCTTCGGCCGGGACAGGGGGGGAAATGAGCAGTTCTTC.

The genes are TRBV7-6 and TRBJ2-3; D perhaps matches TRBD2 (5 bases). The germline CDR1 and CDR2 sequences are SGHVS and FNYEAQ. This CDR3 has 15 residues. Between the trimmed V and J ends, which lost 5 bases and 5 bases, there was a span of 17 bases. This CDR3 reads CASSLNLAEIDTQYF. CDR3 nucleotide sequence: TGTGCCAGCAGCCTGAACCTAGCTGAGATAGATACGCAGTATTTT.